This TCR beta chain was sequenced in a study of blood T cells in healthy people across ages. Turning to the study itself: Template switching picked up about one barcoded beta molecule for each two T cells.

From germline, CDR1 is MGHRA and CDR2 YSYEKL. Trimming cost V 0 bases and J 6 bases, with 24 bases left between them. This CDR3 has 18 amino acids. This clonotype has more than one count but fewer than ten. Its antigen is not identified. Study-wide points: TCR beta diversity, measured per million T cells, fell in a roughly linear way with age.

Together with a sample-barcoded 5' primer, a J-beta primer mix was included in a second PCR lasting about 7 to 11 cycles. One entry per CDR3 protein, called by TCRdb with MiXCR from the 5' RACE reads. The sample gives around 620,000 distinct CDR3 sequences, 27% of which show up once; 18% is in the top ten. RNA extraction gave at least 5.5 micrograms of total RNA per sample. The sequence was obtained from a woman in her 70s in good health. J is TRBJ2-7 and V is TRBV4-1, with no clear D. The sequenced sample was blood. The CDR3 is CASSQEARRFLSSGEQYF. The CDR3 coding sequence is TGCGCCAGCAGCCAAGAAGCCAGACGGTTCCTGTCGTCTGGCGAGCAGTACTTC.